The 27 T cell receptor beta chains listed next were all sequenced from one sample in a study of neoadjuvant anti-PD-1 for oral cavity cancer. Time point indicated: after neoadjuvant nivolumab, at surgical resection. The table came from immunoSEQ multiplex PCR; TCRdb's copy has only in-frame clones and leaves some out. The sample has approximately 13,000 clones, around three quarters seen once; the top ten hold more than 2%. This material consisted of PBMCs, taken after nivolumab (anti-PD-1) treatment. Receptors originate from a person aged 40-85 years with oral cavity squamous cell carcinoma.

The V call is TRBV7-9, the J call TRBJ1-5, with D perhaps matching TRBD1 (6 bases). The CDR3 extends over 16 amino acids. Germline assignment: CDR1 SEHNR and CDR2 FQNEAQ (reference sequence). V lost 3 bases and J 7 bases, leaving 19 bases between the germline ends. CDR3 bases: TGTGCCAGCAGCTTCTGGCAGGGGCCCCTTGGGCAGCCCCAGCATTTT. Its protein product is CASSFWQGPLGQPQHF.

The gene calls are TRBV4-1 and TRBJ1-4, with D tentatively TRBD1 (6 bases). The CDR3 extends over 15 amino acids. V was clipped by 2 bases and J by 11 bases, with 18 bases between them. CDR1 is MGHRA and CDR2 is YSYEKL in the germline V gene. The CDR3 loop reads CASSQPGQRWGKLFF. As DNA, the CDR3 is TGCGCCAGCAGCCAACCGGGACAAAGGTGGGGGAAACTGTTTTTT.

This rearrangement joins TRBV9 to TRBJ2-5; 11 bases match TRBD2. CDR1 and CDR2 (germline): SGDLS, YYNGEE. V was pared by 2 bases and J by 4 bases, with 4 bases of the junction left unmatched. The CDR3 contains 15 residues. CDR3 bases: TGTGCCAGCAGCGTCGATAGCGGGAGGGGAGAGACCCAGTACTTC. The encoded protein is CASSVDSGRGETQYF.

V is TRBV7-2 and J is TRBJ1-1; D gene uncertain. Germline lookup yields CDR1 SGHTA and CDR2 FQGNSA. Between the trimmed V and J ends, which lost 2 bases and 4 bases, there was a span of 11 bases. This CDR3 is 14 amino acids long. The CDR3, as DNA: TGTGCCAGCAGCTTACAATACTCGCTCACTGAAGCTTTCTTT. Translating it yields CASSLQYSLTEAFF.

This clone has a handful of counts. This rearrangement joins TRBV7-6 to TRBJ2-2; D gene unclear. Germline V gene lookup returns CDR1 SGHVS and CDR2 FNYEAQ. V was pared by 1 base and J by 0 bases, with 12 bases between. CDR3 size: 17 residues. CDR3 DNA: TGTGCCAGCAGCTTAGGTAACAGTCCGACGAACACCGGGGAGCTGTTTTTT. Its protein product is CASSLGNSPTNTGELFF.

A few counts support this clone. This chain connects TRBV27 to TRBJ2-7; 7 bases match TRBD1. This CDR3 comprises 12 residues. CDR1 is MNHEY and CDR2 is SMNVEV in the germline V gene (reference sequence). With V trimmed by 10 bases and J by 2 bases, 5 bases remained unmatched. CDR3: CATRQGAYEQYF. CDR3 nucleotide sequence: TGTGCCACCCGGCAGGGGGCCTACGAGCAGTACTTC.

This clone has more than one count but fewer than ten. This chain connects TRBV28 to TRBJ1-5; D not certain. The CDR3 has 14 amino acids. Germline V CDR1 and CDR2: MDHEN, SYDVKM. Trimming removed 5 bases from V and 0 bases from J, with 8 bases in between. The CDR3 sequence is CASSTASSNQPQHF. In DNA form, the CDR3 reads TGTGCCAGCAGTACCGCATCTAGCAATCAGCCCCAGCATTTT.

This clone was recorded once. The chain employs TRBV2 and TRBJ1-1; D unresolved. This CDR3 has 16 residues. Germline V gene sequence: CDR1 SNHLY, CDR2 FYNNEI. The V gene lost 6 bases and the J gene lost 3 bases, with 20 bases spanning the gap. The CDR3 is CASSHSRENRDTEAFF. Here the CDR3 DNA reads TGTGCCAGCAGCCACTCCCGGGAAAACCGGGACACTGAAGCTTTCTTT.

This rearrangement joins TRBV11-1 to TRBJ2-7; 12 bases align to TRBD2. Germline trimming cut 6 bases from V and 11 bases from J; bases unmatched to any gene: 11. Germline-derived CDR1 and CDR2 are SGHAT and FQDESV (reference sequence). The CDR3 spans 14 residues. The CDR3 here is CASSERLLAGGKYF. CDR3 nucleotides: TGTGCCAGCAGTGAGCGGCTACTAGCGGGAGGCAAGTACTTC.

As DNA, the CDR3 is TGCGCCAGCAGCTTGGTTGGGGGCAGGTCTGGGGCCAACGTCCTGACTTTC. As protein: CASSLVGGRSGANVLTF. The chain has TRBV5-1 and TRBJ2-6, with D possibly matching TRBD1 (6 bases). Germline lookup yields CDR1 SGHRS and CDR2 YFSETQ. The CDR3 is 17 amino acids. Trimming shortened V by 0 bases and J by 1 base, and 11 bases separated the two germline ends. Using reference TRBV5-1 and TRBJ2-6 for the parts outside the CDR3, the full variable domain is KAGVTQTPRYLIKTRGQQVTLSCSPISGHRSVSWYQQTPGQGLQFLFEYFSETQRNKGNFPGRFSGRQFSNSRSEMNVSTLELGDSALYLCASSLVGGRSGANVLTFGAGSRLTVL.

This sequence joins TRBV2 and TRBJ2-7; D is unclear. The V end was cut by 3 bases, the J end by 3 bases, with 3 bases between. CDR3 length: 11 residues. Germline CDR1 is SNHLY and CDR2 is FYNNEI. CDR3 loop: CASSEVYEQYF. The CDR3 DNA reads TGTGCCAGCAGTGAGGTCTACGAGCAGTACTTC. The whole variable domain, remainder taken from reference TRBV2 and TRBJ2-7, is EPEVTQTPSHQVTQMGQEVILRCVPISNHLYFYWYRQILGQKVEFLVSFYNNEISEKSEIFDDQFSVERPDGSNFTLKIRSTKLEDSAMYFCASSEVYEQYFGPGTRLTVT.

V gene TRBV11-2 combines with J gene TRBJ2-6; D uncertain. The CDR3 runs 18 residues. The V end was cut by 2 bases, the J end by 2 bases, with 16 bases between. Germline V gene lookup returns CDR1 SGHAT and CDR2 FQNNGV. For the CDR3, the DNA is TGTGCCAGCAGCTTATGGTTTCGCGGAGCAACTGGGGCCAACGTCCTGACTTTC. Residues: CASSLWFRGATGANVLTF.

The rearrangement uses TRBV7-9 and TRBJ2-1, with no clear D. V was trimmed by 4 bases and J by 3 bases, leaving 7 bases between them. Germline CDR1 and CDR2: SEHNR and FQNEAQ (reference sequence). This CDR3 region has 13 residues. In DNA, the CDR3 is TGTGCCAGCAGCTCCTGGCGCTACAATGAGCAGTTCTTC. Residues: CASSSWRYNEQFF.

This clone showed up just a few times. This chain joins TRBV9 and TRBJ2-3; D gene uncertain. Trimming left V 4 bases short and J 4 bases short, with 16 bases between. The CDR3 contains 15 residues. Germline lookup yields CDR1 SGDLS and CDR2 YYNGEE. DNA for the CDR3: TGTGCCAGCAGCCTAACACATGATCGGGCAGATACGCAGTATTTT. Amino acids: CASSLTHDRADTQYF. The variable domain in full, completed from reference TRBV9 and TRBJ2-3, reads DSGVTQTPKHLITATGQRVTLRCSPRSGDLSVYWYQQSLDQGLQFLIQYYNGEERAKGNILERFSAQQFPDLHSELNLSSLELGDSALYFCASSLTHDRADTQYFGPGTRLTVL.

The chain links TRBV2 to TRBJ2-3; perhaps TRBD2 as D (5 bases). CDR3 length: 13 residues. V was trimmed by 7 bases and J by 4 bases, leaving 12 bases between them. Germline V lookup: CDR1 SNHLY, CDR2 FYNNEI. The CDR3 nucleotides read TGTGCCAGCACCGGGGAGTTCTCAGATACGCAGTATTTT. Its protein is CASTGEFSDTQYF. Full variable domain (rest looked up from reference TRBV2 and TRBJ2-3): EPEVTQTPSHQVTQMGQEVILRCVPISNHLYFYWYRQILGQKVEFLVSFYNNEISEKSEIFDDQFSVERPDGSNFTLKIRSTKLEDSAMYFCASTGEFSDTQYFGPGTRLTVL.

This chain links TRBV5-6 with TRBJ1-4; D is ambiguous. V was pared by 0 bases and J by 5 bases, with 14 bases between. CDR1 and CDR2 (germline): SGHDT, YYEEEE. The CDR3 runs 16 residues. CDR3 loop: CASSLALEGSNEKLFF. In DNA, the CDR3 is TGTGCCAGCAGCTTGGCTCTCGAGGGCTCCAATGAAAAACTGTTTTTT.

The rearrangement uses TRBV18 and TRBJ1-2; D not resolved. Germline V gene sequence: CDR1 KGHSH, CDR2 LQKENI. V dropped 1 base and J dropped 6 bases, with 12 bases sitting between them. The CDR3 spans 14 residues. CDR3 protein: CASSPLMKGDGYTF. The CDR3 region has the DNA TGTGCCAGCTCACCACTTATGAAGGGCGATGGCTACACCTTC.

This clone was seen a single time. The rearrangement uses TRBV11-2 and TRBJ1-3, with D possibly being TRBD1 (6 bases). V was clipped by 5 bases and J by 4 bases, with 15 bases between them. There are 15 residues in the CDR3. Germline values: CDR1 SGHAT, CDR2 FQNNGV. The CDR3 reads CASSPRHRVGNTIYF. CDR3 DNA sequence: TGTGCCAGCAGCCCCCGCCACAGGGTCGGAAACACCATATATTTT.

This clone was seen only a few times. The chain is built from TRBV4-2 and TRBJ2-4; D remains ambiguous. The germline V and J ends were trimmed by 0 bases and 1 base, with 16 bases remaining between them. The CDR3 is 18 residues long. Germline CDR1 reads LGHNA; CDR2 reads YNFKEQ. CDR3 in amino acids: CASSQEGTSLRAKNIQYF. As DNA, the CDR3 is TGTGCCAGCAGCCAAGAGGGCACGAGCTTGCGGGCCAAAAACATTCAGTACTTC.

CDR3: CASSLPGDRGGYGYTF. The CDR3 region has the DNA TGTGCCAGCAGTTTACCTGGGGACAGGGGAGGCTATGGCTACACCTTC. The rearrangement joins TRBV28 to TRBJ1-2; 10 nucleotides agree with TRBD1. The CDR3 loop spans 16 amino acids. Looked up from germline, CDR1 is MDHEN and CDR2 is SYDVKM. Trimming removed 2 bases from V and 4 bases from J; junction bases left unmatched: 7.

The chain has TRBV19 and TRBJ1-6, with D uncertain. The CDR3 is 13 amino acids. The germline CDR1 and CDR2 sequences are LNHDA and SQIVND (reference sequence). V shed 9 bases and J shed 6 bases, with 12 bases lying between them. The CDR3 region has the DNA TGTGCCAGCCACGACGGGAGTAATTCACCCCTCCACTTT. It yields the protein CASHDGSNSPLHF. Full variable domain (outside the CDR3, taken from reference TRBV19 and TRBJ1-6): DGGITQSPKYLFRKEGQNVTLSCEQNLNHDAMYWYRQDPGQGLRLIYYSQIVNDFQKGDIAEGYSVSREKKESFPLTVTSAQKNPTAFYLCASHDGSNSPLHFGNGTRLTVT.

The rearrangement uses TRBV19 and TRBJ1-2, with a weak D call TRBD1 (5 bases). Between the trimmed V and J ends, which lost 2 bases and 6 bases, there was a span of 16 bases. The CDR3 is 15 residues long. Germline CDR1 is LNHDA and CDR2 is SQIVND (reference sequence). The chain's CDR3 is CASSIKGPPSDGYTF. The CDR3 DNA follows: TGTGCCAGTAGTATAAAGGGGCCGCCATCAGATGGCTACACCTTC. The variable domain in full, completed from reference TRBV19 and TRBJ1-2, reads DGGITQSPKYLFRKEGQNVTLSCEQNLNHDAMYWYRQDPGQGLRLIYYSQIVNDFQKGDIAEGYSVSREKKESFPLTVTSAQKNPTAFYLCASSIKGPPSDGYTFGSGTRLTVV.

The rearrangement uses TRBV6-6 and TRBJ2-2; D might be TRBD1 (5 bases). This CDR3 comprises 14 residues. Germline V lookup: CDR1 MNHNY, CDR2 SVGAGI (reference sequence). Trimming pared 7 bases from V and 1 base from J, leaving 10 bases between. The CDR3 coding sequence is TGTGCCAGCATTAAGACAGAGAACACCGGGGAGCTGTTTTTT. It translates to CASIKTENTGELFF.

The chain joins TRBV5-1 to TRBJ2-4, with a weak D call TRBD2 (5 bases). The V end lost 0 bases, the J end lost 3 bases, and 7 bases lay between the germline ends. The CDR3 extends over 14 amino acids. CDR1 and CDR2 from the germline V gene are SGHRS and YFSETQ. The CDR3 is CASSLEGGKNIQYF. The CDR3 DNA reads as TGCGCCAGCAGCTTGGAAGGAGGCAAAAACATTCAGTACTTC.

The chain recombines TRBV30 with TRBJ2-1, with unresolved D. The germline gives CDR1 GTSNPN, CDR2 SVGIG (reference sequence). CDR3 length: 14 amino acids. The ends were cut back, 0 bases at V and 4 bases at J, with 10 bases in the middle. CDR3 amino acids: CAWSVNPIYNEQFF. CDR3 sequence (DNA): TGTGCCTGGAGTGTAAATCCGATATACAATGAGCAGTTCTTC.

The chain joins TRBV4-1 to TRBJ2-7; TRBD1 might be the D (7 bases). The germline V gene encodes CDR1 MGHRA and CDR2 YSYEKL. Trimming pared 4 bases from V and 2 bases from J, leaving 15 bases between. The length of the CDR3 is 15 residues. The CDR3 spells CASSRAGGTAYEQYF. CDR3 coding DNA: TGCGCCAGCAGCCGGGCGGGCGGGACAGCCTACGAGCAGTACTTC.

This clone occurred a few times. The CDR3 DNA follows: TGTGCCAGCAGCGTAGGGTTATTAGAGACCCAGTACTTC. Translated, it gives CASSVGLLETQYF. The chain joins TRBV9 to TRBJ2-5, with D unclear. The CDR3 runs 13 residues. Per germline, CDR1 SGDLS and CDR2 YYNGEE. V was pared by 0 bases and J by 4 bases, with 7 bases between.